One and the same sample provided the 32 T cell receptor beta chains below, sequenced in a study of T cells in localized non-small cell lung cancer. Here immunoSEQ multiplex PCR was the method, and the copy in TCRdb shows in-frame clones only, minus some. The sample lists approximately 11,000 clones, 60% to 75% seen once, with roughly a third in the top ten. Sequenced material: peripheral blood, taken before any cancer treatment. The receptors shown here come from a male donor older than 55 with stage I lung adenocarcinoma.

Notes on this clone: One end of the junction does not line up with germline, which may come from a read error. The chain has TRBV4-3 and TRBJ2-1, with 14 bases lining up with TRBD2. Germline V gene sequence: CDR1 LGHNA, CDR2 YSLEER. The CDR3 extends over 19 amino acids. The CDR3 bases are TGCGCCAGCAGCCAAGAGACTAGCGGGGGGGCCAGCTCCTACAGTGAGCAGTTCTTC. This encodes CASSQETSGGASSYSEQFF.

This chain joins TRBV7-2 and TRBJ1-1; 9 bases line up with TRBD1. V shed 10 bases and J 0 bases; nucleotides not matched to a gene: 3. Germline V gives CDR1 SGHTA, CDR2 FQGNSA. This CDR3 spans 13 amino acids. The CDR3 loop is CATGQGMNTEAFF. The CDR3 DNA sequence: TGTGCCACCGGACAGGGGATGAACACTGAAGCTTTCTTT.

The rearrangement uses TRBV15 and TRBJ1-1; D gene ambiguous. V lost 0 bases to trimming and J lost 0 bases, with 11 bases between them. From germline, CDR1 is LNHNV and CDR2 YYDKDF (reference sequence). The CDR3 runs to 16 residues. CDR3 nucleotide sequence: TGTGCCACCAGCAGAGATCCGAGTGGTATGAACACTGAAGCTTTCTTT. Residues: CATSRDPSGMNTEAFF. Variable domain in full (rest from reference TRBV15 and TRBJ1-1): DAMVIQNPRYQVTQFGKPVTLSCSQTLNHNVMYWYQQKSSQAPKLLFHYYDKDFNNEADTPDNFQSRRPNTSFCFLDIRSPGLGDTAMYLCATSRDPSGMNTEAFFGQGTRLTVV.

The rearrangement links TRBV6-5 to TRBJ1-2; 8 bases agree with TRBD1. V was pared by 5 bases and J by 4 bases, with 3 bases of the junction left unmatched. The CDR3 loop spans 13 amino acids. Germline V CDR1 and CDR2: MNHEY, SVGAGI. For the CDR3, the DNA is TGTGCCAGCAGTCCGGACAGGGTCTATGGCTACACCTTC. This translates into CASSPDRVYGYTF.

V usage is TRBV14 and J usage is TRBJ1-2; D gene uncertain. V was pared by 0 bases and J by 0 bases, with 8 bases between. Germline V CDR1 and CDR2: SGHDN, FVKESK. The CDR3 has 15 residues. CDR3 protein: CASSQDRHTNYGYTF. CDR3 bases: TGTGCCAGCAGCCAAGATCGGCACACTAACTATGGCTACACCTTC.

The sample holds a few counts of this clone. The chain uses TRBV5-1 and TRBJ1-2; D ambiguous. The CDR3 is 14 amino acids. Deletions cut 4 bases from V and 5 bases from J, with 15 bases between. Germline V gene lookup returns CDR1 SGHRS and CDR2 YFSETQ. CDR3 in amino acids: CASSPRKDSYGYTF. The CDR3 region has the DNA TGCGCCAGCAGCCCGAGGAAGGATTCATATGGCTACACCTTC.

The rearrangement joins TRBV7-3 to TRBJ2-3; 8 bases line up with TRBD1. V was pared by 5 bases and J by 0 bases, with 16 bases of the junction left unmatched. In germline, CDR1 is SGHTA, CDR2 FQGTGA. This CDR3 contains 19 residues. This chain's CDR3 is CASSPRTRTGTGSTDTQYF. The DNA of the CDR3 is TGTGCCAGCAGCCCGAGAACCCGGACAGGGACCGGAAGCACAGATACGCAGTATTTT.

The chain is built from TRBV7-9 and TRBJ2-1; D might be TRBD1 or TRBD2, each matching 5 bases. Trimming left V 3 bases short and J 6 bases short, with 15 bases between. CDR3 size: 15 residues. Germline V lookup: CDR1 SEHNR, CDR2 FQNEAQ (reference sequence). CDR3 in amino acids: CASSFRDGEGNEQFF. CDR3 DNA sequence: TGTGCCAGCAGCTTCCGGGACGGGGAAGGCAATGAGCAGTTCTTC.

This clone was detected only once. The rearrangement links TRBV7-2 to TRBJ2-3; D remains unclear. From germline, CDR1 is SGHTA and CDR2 FQGNSA. The V end was cut by 5 bases, the J end by 6 bases, with 9 bases between. The CDR3 totals 12 residues. CDR3 sequence: CASSASRDTQYF. CDR3 nucleotides: TGTGCCAGCAGCGCCTCAAGGGATACGCAGTATTTT. Filled out from reference TRBV7-2 and TRBJ2-3, the complete variable domain reads GAGVSQSPSNKVTEKGKDVELRCDPISGHTALYWYRQSLGQGLEFLIYFQGNSAPDKSGLPSDRFSAERTGGSVSTLTIQRTQQEDSAVYLCASSASRDTQYFGPGTRLTVL.

Only one count was recorded for this clone. The CDR3 loop reads CASSLEVLAGVSYEQYF. The CDR3 coding sequence is TGTGCCAGCAGCTTGGAGGTCCTAGCGGGGGTCAGCTACGAGCAGTACTTC. The chain has TRBV5-8 and TRBJ2-7; 10 nucleotides align to TRBD2. Germline V CDR1 and CDR2: SGHTS, YDEGEE. CDR3 length: 17 amino acids. V dropped 0 bases and J dropped 3; count of bases not matched to a gene: 9. Variable domain in full (rest from reference TRBV5-8 and TRBJ2-7): EAGVTQSPTHLIKTRGQQATLRCSPISGHTSVYWYQQALGLGLQFLLWYDEGEERNRGNFPPRFSGRQFPNYSSELNVNALELEDSALYLCASSLEVLAGVSYEQYFGPGTRLTVT.

The V call is TRBV7-8, the J call TRBJ1-5; the D gene is possibly TRBD1 (6 bases). The CDR3 extends over 13 amino acids. Germline values: CDR1 SGHVS, CDR2 FQNEAQ. Trimming cost V 5 bases and J 4 bases, with 9 bases left between them. CDR3 protein: CASSARGNQPQHF. CDR3 in DNA: TGTGCCAGCAGCGCCAGGGGTAATCAGCCCCAGCATTTT.

This sequence joins TRBV12-5 and TRBJ2-1, with 12 bases fitting TRBD2. J gave up 3 bases and V 5 bases, and 8 bases lay outside the gene matches. The CDR3 is 17 residues long. CDR1 and CDR2 from the germline V gene are LGHNT and FRNRAP. CDR3 sequence: CASGPLWTSGIYNEQFF. The CDR3 region has the DNA TGTGCTAGTGGTCCCCTGTGGACTAGCGGGATCTACAATGAGCAGTTCTTC.

This chain connects TRBV4-2 to TRBJ1-1; 9 bases are a match to TRBD1. Trimming at V came to 4 bases and at J to 1 base, leaving 4 bases not matched to a gene. Germline CDR1 LGHNA, CDR2 YNFKEQ. The CDR3 covers 15 residues. CDR3 DNA: TGTGCCAGCAGCCTCGTGGGACAGGGGAACACTGAAGCTTTCTTT. The encoded protein is CASSLVGQGNTEAFF.

Written as DNA, the CDR3 is TGTGCCAGCAGCTTAGGCGGGGGGGCAGATACGCAGTATTTT. The encoded protein is CASSLGGGADTQYF. The chain employs TRBV7-9 and TRBJ2-3; 9 nucleotides align to TRBD2. V lost 1 base, J lost 4 bases, and 0 bases stayed unmatched. The CDR3 has 14 amino acids. Germline V CDR1 and CDR2: SEHNR, FQNEAQ (reference sequence).

This chain links TRBV6-5 with TRBJ2-1; 8 nucleotides agree with TRBD2. V shed 6 bases and J 2 bases; nucleotides not matched to a gene: 3. This CDR3 is built from 14 residues. Germline CDR1 is MNHEY and CDR2 is SVGAGI. CDR3 sequence: CASSSGGPYNEQFF. The CDR3, as DNA: TGTGCCAGCAGCTCGGGGGGGCCCTACAATGAGCAGTTCTTC.

CDR3 DNA sequence: TGCAGCGGCAGCCGGGACTGGGGTGAGCAGTTCTTC. Translation: CSGSRDWGEQFF. The genes are TRBV29-1 and TRBJ2-1; tentative D call: TRBD2 (6 bases). The germline CDR1 and CDR2 sequences are SQVTM and ANQGSEA. This CDR3 has 12 residues. With 7 bases removed from V and 9 bases from J, the gap between germline ends came to 16 bases.

The chain employs TRBV11-2 and TRBJ2-7, with D possibly TRBD1 on 5 matching bases. The germline gives CDR1 SGHAT, CDR2 FQNNGV. The CDR3 loop spans 16 amino acids. V was trimmed by 5 bases and J by 3 bases, leaving 20 bases between them. CDR3 sequence: CASSLRGRDAFYEQYF. Here the CDR3 DNA reads TGTGCCAGCAGCCTTAGGGGAAGAGACGCTTTCTACGAGCAGTACTTC.

The genes are TRBV6-5 and TRBJ2-5; D is perhaps TRBD2 (7 bases). This CDR3 is built from 16 residues. V lost 2 bases and J 2 bases, leaving 15 bases between the germline ends. Germline V gene lookup returns CDR1 MNHEY and CDR2 SVGAGI. CDR3 loop: CASSYGGGGGQETQYF. CDR3 nucleotides: TGTGCCAGCAGTTACGGCGGGGGCGGTGGGCAAGAGACCCAGTACTTC.

This clone was counted only a few times. The rearrangement joins TRBV5-1 to TRBJ1-6; no definite D call. Looked up from germline, CDR1 is SGHRS and CDR2 is YFSETQ. The CDR3 runs to 15 residues. Trimming left V 1 base short and J 10 bases short, with 15 bases between. The CDR3 spells CASSLQTSIRSPLHF. The DNA for the CDR3 is TGCGCCAGCAGCTTGCAGACCTCTATTAGGTCACCCCTCCACTTT.

The chain couples TRBV5-1 to TRBJ1-1, with D tentatively TRBD1 (6 bases). The CDR3 loop spans 13 amino acids. The V gene's germline CDR1 is SGHRS and CDR2 YFSETQ. V lost 4 bases, J lost 10 bases, and 17 bases lay in between. The CDR3 loop is CASSPHREGGAFF. CDR3 sequence (DNA): TGCGCCAGCAGCCCTCACAGGGAGGGGGGAGCTTTCTTT.

The chain links TRBV29-1 to TRBJ2-1, with TRBD2 matching over 9 bases. V shed 7 bases and J 1 base; nucleotides not matched to a gene: 11. This CDR3 comprises 16 residues. Germline V gene lookup returns CDR1 SQVTM and CDR2 ANQGSEA. The CDR3 nucleotides read TGCAGCGCCGCGGAGCTTAGCGGGGGATCCTACAATGAGCAGTTCTTC. Its protein product is CSAAELSGGSYNEQFF.

J is TRBJ2-3 and V is TRBV4-3; 9 bases fit TRBD1. CDR1 and CDR2 from the germline V gene are LGHNA and YSLEER. CDR3 length: 15 residues. The trim removed 6 bases at V and 4 bases at J, leaving 8 bases unmatched. The CDR3 DNA reads as TGCGCCAGCAGTCGGGGACAGGGTCTCTCAGATACGCAGTATTTT. As protein: CASSRGQGLSDTQYF.

The chain has TRBV5-1 and TRBJ2-5; D might be TRBD2 (5 bases). The V gene lost 10 bases and the J gene lost 5 bases, with 12 bases spanning the gap. This CDR3 contains 11 residues. Germline V gene data show CDR1 as SGHRS and CDR2 as YFSETQ. CDR3 bases: TGCGCCTCAAGGTTAGCGGAGACCCAGTACTTC. Its translation is CASRLAETQYF.

V gene TRBV7-2 combines with J gene TRBJ2-1; D perhaps matches TRBD2 (6 bases). Germline V gives CDR1 SGHTA, CDR2 FQGNSA. The ends were cut back, 5 bases at V and 7 bases at J, with 18 bases in the middle. The length of the CDR3 is 15 residues. The CDR3 protein is CASSPGTHEGNEQFF. CDR3 in DNA: TGTGCCAGCAGCCCCGGGACTCACGAGGGGAATGAGCAGTTCTTC.

The rearrangement links TRBV11-2 to TRBJ2-5, with 9 bases fitting TRBD2. Per germline, CDR1 SGHAT and CDR2 FQNNGV. The V gene end was trimmed by 1 base and the J gene end by 0 bases; junction bases not matched to a gene: 6. The CDR3 totals 17 residues. The CDR3 region is CASSLVAAGGYQETQYF. In DNA form, the CDR3 reads TGTGCCAGCAGCTTAGTAGCTGCGGGGGGGTACCAAGAGACCCAGTACTTC.

The chain couples TRBV11-3 to TRBJ2-1, with D unresolved. V gave up 5 bases and J gave up 2 bases, with 7 bases separating them. From germline, CDR1 is SGHNT and CDR2 YENEEA. The CDR3 runs to 13 residues. The CDR3 spells CASSPGPYNEQFF. The CDR3 region has the DNA TGTGCCAGCAGCCCAGGACCCTACAATGAGCAGTTCTTC.

The chain employs TRBV2 and TRBJ1-2; TRBD1 is a possible D gene (6 bases). Trimming shortened V by 6 bases and J by 5 bases, and 13 bases separated the two germline ends. Germline V gene data show CDR1 as SNHLY and CDR2 as FYNNEI. CDR3 length equals 13 residues. CDR3 in amino acids: CASSPRGRYGYTF. In nucleotides, the CDR3 is TGTGCCAGCAGCCCCAGGGGCCGGTATGGCTACACCTTC.

The V gene is TRBV7-3, the J gene TRBJ2-5; 7 nucleotides line up with TRBD1. Germline trimming cut 5 bases from V and 5 bases from J; bases unmatched to any gene: 5. This CDR3 has 13 amino acids. CDR1 is SGHTA, CDR2 FQGTGA, per germline. The chain's CDR3 is CASSDDRAETQYF. CDR3 nucleotides: TGTGCCAGCAGCGACGACAGGGCCGAGACCCAGTACTTC.

J is TRBJ1-6 and V is TRBV6-5; D ambiguous. The V end was cut by 5 bases, the J end by 11 bases, with 13 bases between. CDR3 size: 13 residues. The germline V gene encodes CDR1 MNHEY and CDR2 SVGAGI. The CDR3 coding sequence is TGTGCCAGCAGTACCAAGCGGGCGACACCCCTCCACTTT. This encodes CASSTKRATPLHF.

The chain is built from TRBV2 and TRBJ2-1, with D hard to call. The CDR3 length is 14 residues. V gave up 7 bases and J gave up 0 bases, with 10 bases separating them. Germline CDR1 and CDR2: SNHLY and FYNNEI. The CDR3 spells CASTATSSYNEQFF. CDR3 nucleotide sequence: TGTGCCAGCACCGCGACGAGCTCCTACAATGAGCAGTTCTTC.

The rearrangement uses TRBV7-9 and TRBJ1-1; D may be TRBD1 (5 bases). V was pared by 2 bases and J by 8 bases, with 18 bases between. This CDR3 region has 15 residues. CDR1 is SEHNR, CDR2 FQNEAQ, per germline (reference sequence). The CDR3 nucleotides read TGTGCCAGCAGCTTAATTTCCAGGGAAGGGTGGGAAGCTTTCTTT. This encodes CASSLISREGWEAFF. Together with reference TRBV7-9 and TRBJ1-1, the CDR3 gives the full variable domain: DTGVSQNPRHKITKRGQNVTFRCDPISEHNRLYWYRQTLGQGPEFLTYFQNEAQLEKSRLLSDRFSAERPKGSFSTLEIQRTEQGDSAMYLCASSLISREGWEAFFGQGTRLTVV.

The V and J genes are TRBV7-6 and TRBJ2-7, with D tentatively TRBD2 (6 bases). This CDR3 comprises 16 residues. CDR1 SGHVS and CDR2 FNYEAQ come from the germline V gene. Trimming took 0 bases from V and 4 from J, leaving 16 bases between them. The chain's CDR3 is CASSLARDSLGYEQYF. Written as DNA, the CDR3 is TGTGCCAGCAGCTTAGCTCGGGACTCGCTCGGGTACGAGCAGTACTTC.